This T cell receptor beta chain was documented in a study of a mutant IDH1 vaccine in newly diagnosed glioma. Across the study: Patients were started on vaccination 4-6 weeks after radiotherapy alone, or with temozolomide cycles.

Regarding time point: week 11, during vaccination. The investigators gave 300 ug of mutant IDH1 20-mer peptide in each vaccine dose, together with topical imiquimod. New WHO grade 3 or 4 IDH1-mutant, ATRX-lost astrocytomas were present in all donors. TCRdb keeps only in-frame clones here, not all; method: immunoSEQ multiplex PCR. The sample lists tens of thousands of clones; 70% were seen once. For this clone: Antigen unknown.

The CDR3 runs to 17 residues. V lost 3 bases, J lost 1 base, and 12 bases stayed unmatched. Germline assignment: CDR1 SQVTM and CDR2 ANQGSEA. The TCR was taken from a man between 18 and 29 years old with glioma. Some clones in this sample may be carry-over from other donors' samples. The V call is TRBV29-1, the J call TRBJ2-1; 7 bases line up with TRBD1. Sequencing was performed on peripheral blood mononuclear cells (PBMCs), taken from a glioma patient whose treatment included an IDH1 peptide vaccine. The CDR3 nucleotides are TGCAGCGTTGAGGAATCTTCAGGGGGAGAATCCTACAATGAGCAGTTCTTC. The encoded protein is CSVEESSGGESYNEQFF.